Listed below are T cell receptor beta chains from one sample, sequenced in a study of immune evolution from preneoplasia to lung adenocarcinoma. Libraries were prepared by immunoSEQ multiplex PCR; TCRdb keeps only in-frame clonotypes and omits some of them. The table includes under 3,500 clones, 80% detected once. The sample taken for sequencing was FFPE adjacent normal lung tissue. The receptors here all came from a donor of 70 years or more with lung adenocarcinoma. Each CDR3 is given with its conserved first and last residue. D genes are given only for firm matches. The size field is filled for only some rows; it gives once, few, many or a size class.

j_call clone_size d_call v_call cdr3_nt cdr3_aa
TRBJ2-6 once - TRBV7-2 TGTGCCAGCAGCCCCGTTTTTTCTGGGGCCAACGTCCTGACTTTC CASSPVFSGANVLTF
TRBJ2-7 few TRBD2 TRBV2 TGTGCCAGCAGCCCCACTAGCGGGAGTTCCTACGAGCAGTACTTC CASSPTSGSSYEQYF
TRBJ1-1 once - TRBV7-6 TGTGCCAGCAGCCTTTCGACGGGGAACACTGAAGCTTTCTTT CASSLSTGNTEAFF
TRBJ1-1 - TRBD1 TRBV7-6 TGTGCCAGCAGCTTATATGGGACAGGGGGTGCCCTGAACACTGAAGCTTTCTTT CASSLYGTGGALNTEAFF
TRBJ2-3 - - TRBV30 TGTGCCTGGGACACGAATCGGAGGGATACGCAGTATTTT CAWDTNRRDTQYF
TRBJ1-3 - - TRBV6-1 TGTGCCAGCAGAGTAGACAGTGTTGGGACCATATATTTT CASRVDSVGTIYF
TRBJ2-5 - TRBD2 TRBV19 TGTGCCAGTAGTATAGGCTTAGGGGCGGGGGAGGAGACCCAGTACTTC CASSIGLGAGEETQYF
TRBJ1-1 - - TRBV27 TGTGCCAGCAGCTGGAACCCCGACACTATGAACACTGAAGCTTTCTTT CASSWNPDTMNTEAFF
TRBJ2-7 - - TRBV5-1 TGCGCCAGCAGCTTGGGGGCGGGACAGCGAATTACGCCCTACGAGCAGTACTTC CASSLGAGQRITPYEQYF
TRBJ2-5 - - TRBV7-2 TGTGCCAGCAGCTTGACAAACCAAGAGACCCAATACTTC CASSLTNQETQYF
TRBJ2-7 once TRBD2 TRBV4-1 TGCGCCAGCAGCCAAGCTGGGGGGGATCGTGAGCAGTACTTC CASSQAGGDREQYF
TRBJ2-1 - TRBD1 TRBV11-2 TGTGCCAGCAGGGGGACAGGGGGCGGAGGCAATGAGCAGTTCTTC CASRGTGGGGNEQFF
TRBJ2-7 few - TRBV6-1 TGTGCCAGCAGACCCGGGACGGACGCCTACGAGCAGTACTTC CASRPGTDAYEQYF
TRBJ2-1 few TRBD2 TRBV5-4 TGTGCCAGCAGCCCTGGGACTAGCGGGAGGAGGAGTGAGCAGTTCTTC CASSPGTSGRRSEQFF
TRBJ1-4 few TRBD1 TRBV7-2 TGTGCCAGCAAAAAAGGACAGGGAACTAATGAAAAACTGTTTTTT CASKKGQGTNEKLFF
TRBJ1-1 - TRBD1 TRBV10-3 TGTGCCATCAGTGAAGGACAGGAGGACACTGAAGCTTTCTTT CAISEGQEDTEAFF
TRBJ2-7 - - TRBV6-6 TGTGCCAGTAAACAGGACGAAAGCTCCTACGAGCAGTACTTC CASKQDESSYEQYF
TRBJ2-1 - TRBD2 TRBV6-4 TGTGCCAGCAGTGACTCGGACTCCAGCGGGAGGAGGAATGAGCAGTTCTTC CASSDSDSSGRRNEQFF
TRBJ2-5 - TRBD2 TRBV2 TGTGCCAGCAGGGGACTAGCGGGAAGGGAGACCCAGTACTTC CASRGLAGRETQYF
TRBJ2-5 - TRBD2 TRBV4-1 TGCGCCAGCAGCGGAGGTTCACTAGCGGGGGAGACCCAGTACTTC CASSGGSLAGETQYF
TRBJ2-5 few - TRBV11-3 TGTGCCAGCAGGCGCCGGGACGCCGAAGAGACCCAGTACTTC CASRRRDAEETQYF
TRBJ2-7 - - TRBV11-2 TGTGCCAGCAGCCCTCGAAGAGAGCAGTACTTC CASSPRREQYF
TRBJ2-2 - - TRBV13 TGTGCCAGCAGCTTACTAGTAGCGAACACCGGGGAGCTGTTTTTT CASSLLVANTGELFF
TRBJ2-3 - - TRBV30 TGTGCCTGGAGTCCCCCAGACCGGGATGATACGCAGTATTTT CAWSPPDRDDTQYF
TRBJ1-5 - TRBD1 TRBV5-1 TGCGCCAGCAGCTTGGGACAGGGGGTCAATCAGCCCCAGCATTTT CASSLGQGVNQPQHF
TRBJ1-2 - TRBD1 TRBV7-9 TGTGCCAGCAGCTTAAGCGGGACAGGGTACGGCTACACCTTC CASSLSGTGYGYTF
TRBJ2-3 - TRBD2 TRBV27 TGTGCCAGCAGTTACTGGACTAGCGGGAAGACAGATACGCAGTATTTT CASSYWTSGKTDTQYF
TRBJ1-5 - TRBD1 TRBV2 TGTGCCAGCAGCCTACAGGGGGCGACGCAGCCCCAGCATTTT CASSLQGATQPQHF
TRBJ2-1 - - TRBV15 TGTGCCACCACGGGGGCTGCCTACAATGAGCAGTTCTTC CATTGAAYNEQFF
TRBJ2-7 - TRBD1 TRBV18 TGTGCCAGCAAGGGGGACAGAGGAAATTACGAGCAGTACTTC CASKGDRGNYEQYF
TRBJ2-3 - - TRBV7-9 TGTGCCAGCAGCTTAGTAGCGGATACGCAGTATTTT CASSLVADTQYF